Listed here are 27 T cell receptor beta chains from one sample, sequenced in a study of blood T cell repertoires in COVID-19. Repertoires were generated with immunoSEQ multiplex PCR, while TCRdb's copy carries only in-frame clones and drops some. The sample lists about 230,000 clones, 85% occurring once. Sequenced material: peripheral blood. The receptor source for this set is a middle-aged man with acute or convalescent COVID-19.

The chain uses TRBV19 and TRBJ2-3; D is possibly TRBD2 (6 bases). CDR1 LNHDA and CDR2 SQIVND come from the germline V gene (reference sequence). Trimming pared 3 bases from V and 3 bases from J, leaving 16 bases between. The CDR3 is 16 residues long. The CDR3: CASSIQARLDTDTQYF. In DNA, the CDR3 is TGTGCCAGTAGTATCCAGGCCCGACTAGATACAGATACGCAGTATTTT.

This clone was seen more than once but under ten times. The V and J genes are TRBV5-4 and TRBJ2-1, with 7 nucleotides matching TRBD2. The junction had 7 bases not matched to a gene; V was cut back by 4 bases and J by 6 bases. This CDR3 contains 14 residues. Germline V gene lookup returns CDR1 SGHNT and CDR2 YYREEE (reference sequence). In DNA form, the CDR3 reads TGTGCCAGCAGCCTGCAAGCGGGGCCCAATGAGCAGTTCTTC. Residues: CASSLQAGPNEQFF.

The chain is built from TRBV19 and TRBJ1-4, with a weak D call TRBD1 (6 bases). This CDR3 region has 16 residues. Deletions cut 9 bases from V and 3 bases from J, with 20 bases between. Germline assignment: CDR1 LNHDA and CDR2 SQIVND (reference sequence). The CDR3 nucleotides read TGTGCCAGCACCTCTACAGGGATTGAGTCTAATGAAAAACTGTTTTTT. This encodes CASTSTGIESNEKLFF.

This chain joins TRBV5-6 and TRBJ2-2; D remains ambiguous. This CDR3 contains 12 residues. The germline CDR1 and CDR2 sequences are SGHDT and YYEEEE. Trimming shortened V by 0 bases and J by 7 bases, and 4 bases separated the two germline ends. The CDR3 spells CASSLVIGELFF. The CDR3 bases are TGTGCCAGCAGCTTGGTTATCGGGGAGCTGTTTTTT. Full variable domain (rest looked up from reference TRBV5-6 and TRBJ2-2): DAGVTQSPTHLIKTRGQQVTLRCSPKSGHDTVSWYQQALGQGPQFIFQYYEEEERQRGNFPDRFSGHQFPNYSSELNVNALLLGDSALYLCASSLVIGELFFGEGSRLTVL.

V is TRBV12-3 or TRBV12-4 and J is TRBJ1-1, with D tentatively TRBD1 (6 bases). Trimming removed 1 base from V and 7 bases from J, with 10 bases in between. This CDR3 region has 13 residues. DNA of the CDR3: TGTGCCAGCAGTTTAGAATTCAGGGGTGAAGCTTTCTTT. Its protein product is CASSLEFRGEAFF.

J is TRBJ1-6 and V is TRBV7-9, with no clear D. V lost 5 bases, J lost 5 bases, and 13 bases lay in between. CDR1 is SEHNR, CDR2 FQNEAQ, per germline (reference sequence). The CDR3 length is 15 residues. The CDR3 DNA reads as TGTGCCAGCAGCAAAATGGCTGTAAATAATTCACCCCTCCACTTT. It encodes CASSKMAVNNSPLHF.

The chain uses TRBV7-2 and TRBJ2-3; 10 bases line up with TRBD2. The CDR3 has 16 amino acids. Looked up from germline, CDR1 is SGHTA and CDR2 is FQGNSA. The V segment lost 6 bases and the J segment 5 bases; nucleotides outside the gene matches: 11. For the CDR3, the DNA is TGTGCCAGCAGGGCAGCGGGGGGGCCTAACGGAGATACGCAGTATTTT. Protein sequence: CASRAAGGPNGDTQYF.

J is TRBJ2-5 and V is TRBV11-3, with TRBD2 as a possible D gene (5 bases). This CDR3 has 13 amino acids. Germline V gene data show CDR1 as SGHNT and CDR2 as YENEEA. The V end was cut by 5 bases, the J end by 4 bases, with 11 bases between. In DNA, the CDR3 is TGTGCCAGCAGCCTACTAGATGGAGAGACCCAGTACTTC. Its translation is CASSLLDGETQYF. The variable domain in full, with the rest retrieved from reference TRBV11-3 and TRBJ2-5, is EAGVVQSPRYKIIEKKQPVAFWCNPISGHNTLYWYLQNLGQGPELLIRYENEEAVDDSQLPKDRFSAERLKGVDSTLKIQPAELGDSAVYLCASSLLDGETQYFGPGTRLLVL.

This sequence joins TRBV5-6 and TRBJ2-5, with 10 bases that match TRBD2. The CDR3 consists of 18 residues. After removal of 3 bases from V and 4 bases from J, the junction contained 15 bases not matched to a gene. The germline CDR1 and CDR2 sequences are SGHDT and YYEEEE. This CDR3 reads CASSSDITSGDPRETQYF. As DNA, the CDR3 is TGTGCCAGCAGCTCAGATATAACTAGCGGGGACCCCAGAGAGACCCAGTACTTC.

This chain uses TRBV28 with TRBJ1-5, with 8 bases aligning to TRBD1. Germline V gene lookup returns CDR1 MDHEN and CDR2 SYDVKM. CDR3 length: 18 residues. The ends lost 6 bases at V and 0 bases at J; junction bases unmatched: 13. As DNA, the CDR3 is TGTGCCAGCAGAATGGACAGGGAATTGAGGATTAGCAATCAGCCCCAGCATTTT. Its translation is CASRMDRELRISNQPQHF.

The chain links TRBV19 to TRBJ1-5, with a weak D call TRBD1 (6 bases). CDR3 length equals 17 residues. Germline assignment: CDR1 LNHDA and CDR2 SQIVND (reference sequence). Trimming took 5 bases from V and 0 from J, leaving 17 bases between them. CDR3 in amino acids: CASSEIPRDISNQPQHF. As DNA, the CDR3 is TGTGCCAGTAGTGAGATTCCCCGGGACATTAGCAATCAGCCCCAGCATTTT.

The chain recombines TRBV6-6 with TRBJ1-3; 7 bases fit TRBD1. After removal of 5 bases from V and 3 bases from J, the junction contained 10 bases not matched to a gene. CDR1 MNHNY and CDR2 SVGAGI come from the germline V gene (reference sequence). The CDR3 has 16 amino acids. Here the CDR3 reads CASSPYGAGGGNTIYF. CDR3 in DNA: TGTGCCAGCAGTCCTTACGGGGCAGGGGGTGGAAACACCATATATTTT.

The rearrangement links TRBV12-3 or TRBV12-4 to TRBJ2-7; 7 nucleotides line up with TRBD1. CDR3 size: 13 residues. The trim removed 7 bases at V and 6 bases at J, leaving 9 bases unmatched. The CDR3 nucleotides are TGTGCCAGCACCCATTCGACAGGGTCCGAGCAGTACTTC. Translating it yields CASTHSTGSEQYF.

This CDR3 reads CATCRRDIGEQYF. For the CDR3, the DNA is TGTGCCACTTGCCGCCGGGATATAGGCGAGCAGTACTTC. The chain couples TRBV5-6 to TRBJ2-7, with D tentatively TRBD2 (5 bases). Germline V gene sequence: CDR1 SGHDT, CDR2 YYEEEE. V was shortened by 9 bases and J by 6 bases, with 19 bases between the two germline ends. The CDR3 runs to 13 residues.

V and J are TRBV5-1 and TRBJ1-1; 7 bases align to TRBD1. The CDR3 has 15 residues. Germline CDR1 and CDR2: SGHRS and YFSETQ. The junction had 8 bases not matched to a gene; V was cut back by 2 bases and J by 4 bases. The CDR3 reads CASSFEATGFTEAFF. The CDR3 DNA follows: TGCGCCAGCAGCTTTGAAGCGACAGGGTTCACTGAAGCTTTCTTT.

This clone was counted a single time. The chain combines TRBV7-9 with TRBJ1-2, with D tentatively TRBD1 (5 bases). CDR1 is SEHNR, CDR2 FQNEAQ, per germline (reference sequence). The CDR3 has 13 amino acids. V was cut by 1 base and J by 4 bases, with 7 bases left in between. The CDR3 protein is CASSLEGFYGYTF. In nucleotides, the CDR3 is TGTGCCAGCAGCTTAGAGGGGTTCTATGGCTACACCTTC. The entire variable domain, with the rest obtained from reference TRBV7-9 and TRBJ1-2, is as follows: DTGVSQNPRHKITKRGQNVTFRCDPISEHNRLYWYRQTLGQGPEFLTYFQNEAQLEKSRLLSDRFSAERPKGSFSTLEIQRTEQGDSAMYLCASSLEGFYGYTFGSGTRLTVV.

The chain couples TRBV12-5 to TRBJ1-1; D perhaps matches TRBD1 (5 bases). CDR1 and CDR2 from the germline V gene are LGHNT and FRNRAP. Trimming stripped 3 bases from V and 11 bases from J, with 13 bases between. The CDR3 runs 12 residues. The CDR3 region is CASGLSGYVAFF. Here the CDR3 DNA reads TGTGCTAGTGGTTTATCAGGGTATGTGGCTTTCTTT.

This sequence joins TRBV9 and TRBJ1-6, with D uncertain. This CDR3 has 15 residues. In germline, CDR1 is SGDLS, CDR2 YYNGEE. The V and J ends lost 4 bases and 10 bases respectively, with 18 bases between them. CDR3 nucleotides: TGTGCCAGCAGCCACGAAGTGGGGAGAGGGTCACCCCTCCACTTT. Translating it yields CASSHEVGRGSPLHF.

This chain joins TRBV2 and TRBJ1-5; D is undetermined. The CDR3 is 15 amino acids. The germline CDR1 and CDR2 sequences are SNHLY and FYNNEI. Between the trimmed V and J ends, which lost 6 bases and 0 bases, there was a span of 12 bases. The CDR3 DNA sequence: TGTGCCAGCAGGGAGGGAGACTATAGCAATCAGCCCCAGCATTTT. Amino acids: CASREGDYSNQPQHF.

Only one count was recorded for this clone. This chain links TRBV6-6 with TRBJ1-4; the D is unclear. Trimming pared 2 bases from V and 6 bases from J, leaving 7 bases between. The CDR3 totals 13 residues. Per germline, CDR1 MNHNY and CDR2 SVGAGI (reference sequence). The CDR3 DNA sequence: TGTGCCAGCAGTTACCTAAATCATGAAAAACTGTTTTTT. Translation gives CASSYLNHEKLFF.

The J gene is TRBJ2-7, the V gene TRBV20-1; TRBD1 might be the D (5 bases). The CDR3 is 15 amino acids. V gave up 3 bases and J gave up 0 bases, with 15 bases separating them. The germline V gene encodes CDR1 DFQATT and CDR2 SNEGSKA (reference sequence). DNA for the CDR3: TGCAGTGCTAGTTTACCACAGGCGAGCTCCTACGAGCAGTACTTC. Amino acids: CSASLPQASSYEQYF.

The chain links TRBV7-2 to TRBJ1-1; no clear D. The CDR3 has 13 residues. Germline CDR1 is SGHTA and CDR2 is FQGNSA. Trimming stripped 1 base from V and 1 base from J, with 4 bases between. The CDR3 DNA follows: TGTGCCAGCAGCTTAGAGAGGAACACTGAAGCTTTCTTT. Its protein product is CASSLERNTEAFF.

This rearrangement joins TRBV5-1 to TRBJ1-4; 8 nucleotides line up with TRBD1. Germline values: CDR1 SGHRS, CDR2 YFSETQ. The CDR3 is 17 residues long. With 0 bases clipped from V and 3 bases from J, the junction kept 7 bases outside the gene matches. This chain's CDR3 is CASSLVQGAFPNEKLFF. CDR3 nucleotide sequence: TGCGCCAGCAGCTTGGTGCAGGGGGCTTTTCCTAATGAAAAACTGTTTTTT.

The V gene is TRBV6-2 or TRBV6-3, the J gene TRBJ1-1; D possibly corresponds to TRBD1 (5 bases). The germline CDR1 and CDR2 sequences are MNHEY and SVGEGT. The CDR3 extends over 14 amino acids. The germline V and J ends were trimmed by 4 bases and 7 bases, with 16 bases remaining between them. CDR3 in amino acids: CASSSQRGAGEAFF. The CDR3 DNA reads as TGTGCCAGCAGTTCTCAAAGGGGTGCAGGTGAAGCTTTCTTT.

This chain joins TRBV11-2 and TRBJ1-3; weak D call: TRBD1 (5 bases). The CDR3 spans 16 residues. Deletions cut 1 base from V and 4 bases from J, with 14 bases between. Germline V gene data show CDR1 as SGHAT and CDR2 as FQNNGV. In nucleotides, the CDR3 is TGTGCCAGCAGCTTAGGAGCAGGGTATGGAGGAAACACCATATATTTT. As protein: CASSLGAGYGGNTIYF. The whole variable domain, filled in from reference TRBV11-2 and TRBJ1-3, reads EAGVAQSPRYKIIEKRQSVAFWCNPISGHATLYWYQQILGQGPKLLIQFQNNGVVDDSQLPKDRFSAERLKGVDSTLKIQPAKLEDSAVYLCASSLGAGYGGNTIYFGEGSWLTVV.

The V gene is TRBV9, the J gene TRBJ2-5, with 7 bases matching TRBD2. Germline CDR1 is SGDLS and CDR2 is YYNGEE. The CDR3 has 16 residues. The V gene end was trimmed by 4 bases and the J gene end by 5 bases; junction bases not matched to a gene: 14. CDR3 sequence: CASSPNRAGTGETQYF. DNA for the CDR3: TGTGCCAGCAGCCCGAACCGAGCGGGGACTGGGGAGACCCAGTACTTC.

V gene TRBV6-2 or TRBV6-3 combines with J gene TRBJ2-3; 10 bases line up with TRBD2. V gave up 2 bases and J gave up 5 bases; unmatched junction bases: 7. The CDR3 is 16 residues long. CDR1 and CDR2 (germline): MNHEY, SVGEGT. DNA of the CDR3: TGTGCCAGCAGTTACCCCAGCGGGGGGGTTATAGATACGCAGTATTTT. The encoded protein is CASSYPSGGVIDTQYF.